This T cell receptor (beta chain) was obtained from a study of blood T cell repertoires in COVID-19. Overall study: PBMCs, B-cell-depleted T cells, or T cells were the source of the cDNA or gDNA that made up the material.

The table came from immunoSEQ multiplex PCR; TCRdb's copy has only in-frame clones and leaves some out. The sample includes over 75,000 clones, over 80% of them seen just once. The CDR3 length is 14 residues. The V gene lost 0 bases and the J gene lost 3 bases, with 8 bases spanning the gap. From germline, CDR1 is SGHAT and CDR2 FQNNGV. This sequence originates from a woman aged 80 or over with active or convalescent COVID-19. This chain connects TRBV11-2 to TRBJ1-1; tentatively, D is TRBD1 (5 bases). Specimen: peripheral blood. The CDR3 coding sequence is TGTGCCAGCAGCTTAGATGCAGGGTACACTGAAGCTTTCTTT. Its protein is CASSLDAGYTEAFF. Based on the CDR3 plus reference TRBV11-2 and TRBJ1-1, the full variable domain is EAGVAQSPRYKIIEKRQSVAFWCNPISGHATLYWYQQILGQGPKLLIQFQNNGVVDDSQLPKDRFSAERLKGVDSTLKIQPAKLEDSAVYLCASSLDAGYTEAFFGQGTRLTVV.